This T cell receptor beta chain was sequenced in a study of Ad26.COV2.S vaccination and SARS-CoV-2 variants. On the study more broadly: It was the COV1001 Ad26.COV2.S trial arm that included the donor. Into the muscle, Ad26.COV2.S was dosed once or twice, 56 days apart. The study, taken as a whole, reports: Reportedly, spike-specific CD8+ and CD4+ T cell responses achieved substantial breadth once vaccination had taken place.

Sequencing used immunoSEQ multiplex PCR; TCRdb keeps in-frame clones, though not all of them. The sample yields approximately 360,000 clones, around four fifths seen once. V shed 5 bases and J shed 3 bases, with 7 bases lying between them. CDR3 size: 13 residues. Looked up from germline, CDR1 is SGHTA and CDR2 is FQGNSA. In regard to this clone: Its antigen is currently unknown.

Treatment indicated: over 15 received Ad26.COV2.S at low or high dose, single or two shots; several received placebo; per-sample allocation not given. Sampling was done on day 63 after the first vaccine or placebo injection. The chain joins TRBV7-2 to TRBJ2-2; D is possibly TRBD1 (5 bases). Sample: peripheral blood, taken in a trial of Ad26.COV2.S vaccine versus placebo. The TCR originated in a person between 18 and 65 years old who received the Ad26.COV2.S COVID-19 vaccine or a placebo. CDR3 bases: TGTGCCAGCAGCCCACAGGACACCGGGGAGCTGTTTTTT. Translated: CASSPQDTGELFF.